The next 16 T cell receptor beta chains were all read from a single sample in a study of a mutant IDH1 vaccine in newly diagnosed glioma. Here immunoSEQ multiplex PCR was the method, and the copy in TCRdb shows in-frame clones only, minus some. The table shows some 71,000 clones, with around 86% occurring only once. Antigens for these TCRs are unknown. Documented time point: week 35, safety follow-up. The investigators gave 300 ug of mutant IDH1 20-mer peptide in each vaccine dose, together with topical imiquimod. The material was PBMCs, obtained from a glioma patient whose treatment included an IDH1 peptide vaccine. Receptors were obtained from a young man with glioma.

V is TRBV4-1 and J is TRBJ2-3, with TRBD1 as a possible D gene (6 bases). Trimming removed 5 bases at V and 5 bases at J, with 8 bases between. CDR1 is MGHRA, CDR2 YSYEKL, per germline. The length of the CDR3 is 12 residues. The CDR3 sequence: CASSARGDTQYF. The CDR3, as DNA: TGCGCCAGCAGCGCCAGGGGAGATACGCAGTATTTT.

This sequence joins TRBV29-1 and TRBJ1-1; the D gene is possibly TRBD1 (6 bases). The CDR3 loop spans 13 amino acids. With 4 bases removed from V and 1 base from J, the gap between germline ends came to 10 bases. Germline V gene data show CDR1 as SQVTM and CDR2 as ANQGSEA. The CDR3 DNA reads as TGCAGCGTTGTGGGGGGCGCGAACACTGAAGCTTTCTTT. This sequence encodes CSVVGGANTEAFF. The entire variable domain, with the rest obtained from reference TRBV29-1 and TRBJ1-1, is as follows: SAVISQKPSRDICQRGTSLTIQCQVDSQVTMMFWYRQQPGQSLTLIATANQGSEATYESGFVIDKFPISRPNLTFSTLTVSNMSPEDSSIYLCSVVGGANTEAFFGQGTRLTVV.

This chain uses TRBV2 with TRBJ2-5, with D uncertain. The germline V and J ends were trimmed by 6 bases and 1 base, with 9 bases remaining between them. The CDR3 spans 13 residues. Germline V gene data show CDR1 as SNHLY and CDR2 as FYNNEI. DNA for the CDR3: TGTGCCAGCAGACAGATTCCCCAAGAGACCCAGTACTTC. It codes for CASRQIPQETQYF. Looking up the rest from reference TRBV2 and TRBJ2-5 gives the full variable domain: EPEVTQTPSHQVTQMGQEVILRCVPISNHLYFYWYRQILGQKVEFLVSFYNNEISEKSEIFDDQFSVERPDGSNFTLKIRSTKLEDSAMYFCASRQIPQETQYFGPGTRLLVL.

The chain employs TRBV5-1 and TRBJ2-7, with 8 bases fitting TRBD2. Germline V gene data show CDR1 as SGHRS and CDR2 as YFSETQ. The J segment lost 4 bases and the V segment lost 5 bases, leaving 14 bases of the junction unmatched. The CDR3 contains 16 residues. The CDR3 loop is CASSPQPAGVSYEQYF. The CDR3 DNA reads as TGCGCCAGCAGTCCCCAGCCAGCGGGAGTATCGTACGAGCAGTACTTC.

The chain recombines TRBV30 with TRBJ2-3; 10 bases map to TRBD2. CDR3 length: 18 residues. With 1 base clipped from V and 3 bases from J, the junction kept 13 bases outside the gene matches. CDR1 GTSNPN and CDR2 SVGIG come from the germline V gene (reference sequence). The CDR3 sequence: CAWSGELAGTGGTDTQYF. The DNA for the CDR3 is TGTGCCTGGAGTGGAGAACTAGCGGGAACGGGGGGGACAGATACGCAGTATTTT. Complete variable domain (other parts from reference TRBV30 and TRBJ2-3): SQTIHQWPATLVQPVGSPLSLECTVEGTSNPNLYWYRQAAGRGLQLLFYSVGIGQISSEVPQNLSASRPQDRQFILSSKKLLLSDSGFYLCAWSGELAGTGGTDTQYFGPGTRLTVL.

This clone was seen just once. V usage is TRBV2 and J usage is TRBJ1-6, with a weak D call TRBD1 (6 bases). V lost 4 bases and J 9 bases, leaving 16 bases between the germline ends. The CDR3 totals 15 residues. Germline-derived CDR1 and CDR2 are SNHLY and FYNNEI. In nucleotides, the CDR3 is TGTGCCAGCAGTGCCTCAGGGGTATTGAGTTCACCCCTCCACTTT. Translation gives CASSASGVLSSPLHF.

CDR3 DNA sequence: TGTGCCGCCGGTCAGGTAGCGGATACGCAGTATTTT. This encodes CAAGQVADTQYF. The chain joins TRBV2 to TRBJ2-3; possibly TRBD2 for D (5 bases). This CDR3 spans 12 amino acids. Germline V gene sequence: CDR1 SNHLY, CDR2 FYNNEI. With 11 bases removed from V and 6 bases from J, the gap between germline ends came to 15 bases. Supplemented by reference TRBV2 and TRBJ2-3, the full variable domain reads EPEVTQTPSHQVTQMGQEVILRCVPISNHLYFYWYRQILGQKVEFLVSFYNNEISEKSEIFDDQFSVERPDGSNFTLKIRSTKLEDSAMYFCAAGQVADTQYFGPGTRLTVL.

This clone occurred a few times. The chain joins TRBV10-3 to TRBJ1-5, with D possibly matching TRBD1 (5 bases). Trimming pared 2 bases from V and 3 bases from J, leaving 8 bases between. The germline CDR1 and CDR2 sequences are ENHRY and SYGVKD. The CDR3 sequence is 14 residues long. The CDR3 reads CAISEGRVNQPQHF. Written as DNA, the CDR3 is TGTGCCATCAGTGAGGGCAGGGTCAATCAGCCCCAGCATTTT.

This rearrangement joins TRBV5-8 to TRBJ1-1, with D perhaps matching TRBD1 (6 bases). The CDR3 is 12 residues long. The V gene lost 2 bases and the J gene lost 6 bases, with 8 bases spanning the gap. From germline, CDR1 is SGHTS and CDR2 YDEGEE. CDR3 loop: CASSLRQAEAFF. CDR3 nucleotide sequence: TGTGCCAGCAGCTTAAGACAGGCTGAAGCTTTCTTT.

The chain recombines TRBV5-4 with TRBJ1-2; possible D gene TRBD1, 5 bases. The CDR3 runs 13 residues. From germline, CDR1 is SGHNT and CDR2 YYREEE (reference sequence). V was trimmed by 2 bases and J by 6 bases, leaving 11 bases between them. In nucleotides, the CDR3 is TGTGCCAGCAGCTTTGGCGGGGGGAATGGCTACACCTTC. It specifies CASSFGGGNGYTF.

The rearrangement links TRBV5-1 to TRBJ2-7, with 9 bases fitting TRBD2. This CDR3 contains 13 residues. In germline, CDR1 is SGHRS, CDR2 YFSETQ. Trimming removed 4 bases from V and 6 bases from J; junction bases left unmatched: 5. The CDR3, as DNA: TGCGCCAGCAGCGAGGGACTAGCTGCCGAGCAGTACTTC. Translated: CASSEGLAAEQYF.

The chain recombines TRBV27 with TRBJ1-5, with TRBD1 matching 7 bases. Trimming removed 6 bases from V and 2 bases from J; junction bases left unmatched: 7. The germline gives CDR1 MNHEY, CDR2 SMNVEV (reference sequence). The CDR3 extends over 15 amino acids. CDR3 nucleotides: TGTGCCAGCAGCTCGAACAGGGGCGGCAATCAGCCCCAGCATTTT. Its protein is CASSSNRGGNQPQHF.

The genes are TRBV7-8 and TRBJ2-7; 7 nucleotides match TRBD2. Trimming at V came to 5 bases and at J to 2 bases, leaving 9 bases not matched to a gene. Germline CDR1 SGHVS, CDR2 FQNEAQ. The CDR3 is 15 residues long. The CDR3 DNA reads TGTGCCAGCAGCCCAATTAGCGGGCCTACCTACGAGCAGTACTTC. Protein: CASSPISGPTYEQYF.

The chain couples TRBV10-3 to TRBJ2-7, with 10 bases lining up with TRBD1. The germline gives CDR1 ENHRY, CDR2 SYGVKD. The CDR3 totals 14 residues. Trimming took 8 bases from V and 3 from J; bases not matched to a gene: 7. The CDR3 region has the DNA TGTGCCATCTACTCCGGGACAGGGGACTACGAGCAGTACTTC. It codes for CAIYSGTGDYEQYF.

The chain is built from TRBV5-1 and TRBJ2-3; 8 nucleotides align to TRBD2. V shed 5 bases, J shed 1 base, and the junction held 15 bases outside the gene matches. Germline CDR1 SGHRS, CDR2 YFSETQ. The CDR3 is 18 amino acids. CDR3 DNA sequence: TGCGCCAGCAGAGAGGATCTAAACGGGAGGGCACGCACAGATACGCAGTATTTT. This gives the protein CASREDLNGRARTDTQYF.

The rearrangement links TRBV9 to TRBJ2-2, with a possible D match to TRBD1 (6 bases). CDR1 and CDR2 from the germline V gene are SGDLS and YYNGEE. The CDR3 contains 18 residues. Trimming took off 0 bases at V and 0 bases at J, with 15 bases between the two ends. CDR3 protein: CASSVAPGAESNTGELFF. Here the CDR3 DNA reads TGTGCCAGCAGCGTAGCTCCAGGGGCGGAATCGAACACCGGGGAGCTGTTTTTT.